Below, 7 T cell receptor beta chains from the same sample are listed, as sequenced in a study of PD-1 blockade in classical Hodgkin lymphoma. The protocol was immunoSEQ multiplex PCR, while the TCRdb copy is restricted to in-frame clones and leaves out a portion. This table holds 4,000 to 4,500 clones, around four fifths found once. Every single patient, without exception, relapsed after autologous stem cell transplantation, and brentuximab vedotin exposure varied. This specimen was peripheral blood mononuclear cells (PBMCs), taken at baseline. These receptors all come from a human donor with classical Hodgkin lymphoma.

The chain combines TRBV11-3 with TRBJ1-1, with TRBD1 as a possible D gene (5 bases). The CDR3 has 14 amino acids. V was clipped by 2 bases and J by 4 bases, with 11 bases between them. CDR1 and CDR2 (germline): SGHNT, YENEEA. This chain's CDR3 is CASSLSQGSTEAFF. The CDR3 DNA reads as TGTGCCAGCAGCTTAAGCCAGGGTAGCACTGAAGCTTTCTTT.

This clone was counted between two and nine times. The CDR3 bases are TGTGCCAGCAGTTTACAACCGAACACTGAAGCTTTCTTT. Its translation is CASSLQPNTEAFF. The chain combines TRBV28 with TRBJ1-1, with D unresolved. The CDR3 is 13 residues long. Trimming stripped 2 bases from V and 1 base from J, with 5 bases between. In germline, CDR1 is MDHEN, CDR2 SYDVKM.

The chain has TRBV10-3 and TRBJ2-5, with a possible D match to TRBD1 (5 bases). Germline V gene sequence: CDR1 ENHRY, CDR2 SYGVKD. The CDR3 covers 13 residues. V was cut by 11 bases and J by 2 bases, with 15 bases left in between. The CDR3 is CAHRSAGQETQYF. CDR3 DNA sequence: TGTGCCCACCGGTCGGCAGGGCAAGAGACCCAGTACTTC.

By proportion, this clone is medium-sized. V and J are TRBV6-5 and TRBJ1-2; 8 bases match TRBD1. The CDR3 length is 14 residues. The V and J ends lost 8 bases and 6 bases, in that order; junction bases with no gene match: 11. The germline V gene encodes CDR1 MNHEY and CDR2 SVGAGI. The CDR3 nucleotides are TGTGCCAGCGGTGGAGGAGGACAGGGCCATGGCTACACCTTC. Translated, it gives CASGGGGQGHGYTF.

The chain uses TRBV4-1 and TRBJ1-1; 11 nucleotides line up with TRBD1. Germline assignment: CDR1 MGHRA and CDR2 YSYEKL. Trimming removed 3 bases from V and 4 bases from J; junction bases left unmatched: 19. This CDR3 is built from 20 residues. CDR3 loop: CASSHLREEWTGGLGTEAFF. CDR3 bases: TGCGCCAGCAGCCACTTACGTGAGGAATGGACAGGGGGCTTGGGCACTGAAGCTTTCTTT.

The chain couples TRBV5-5 to TRBJ1-5; a possible D gene is TRBD1 (5 bases). Germline CDR1 is SGHKS and CDR2 is YYEKEE (reference sequence). Trimming left V 4 bases short and J 2 bases short, with 16 bases between. The CDR3 contains 16 residues. The DNA of the CDR3 is TGTGCCAGCAGCCAGGGTATTGGGGTCGGCAATCAGCCCCAGCATTTT. As protein: CASSQGIGVGNQPQHF.

The chain carries TRBV5-1 and TRBJ2-1, with TRBD2 identical over 10 bases. With 0 bases clipped from V and 7 bases from J, the junction kept 4 bases outside the gene matches. This CDR3 region has 15 residues. CDR1 SGHRS and CDR2 YFSETQ come from the germline V gene. This CDR3 is CASSLEASGSNEQFF. The CDR3 DNA reads TGCGCCAGCAGCTTGGAGGCTAGCGGGAGTAATGAGCAGTTCTTC.